A single sample is the source of the 28 T cell receptor beta chains below, sequenced in a study of CXCR3-negative and CXCR3-positive naive CD8 T cells. Overall study results and limits: More hydrophobic TRB CDR3s occurred in CXCR3-positive than in CXCR3-negative naive cells.

These TCRs' antigens remain unknown. All TRB cDNA libraries came from 5' RACE performed with UMI labels. For each CDR3 protein, TCRdb gives one entry from its re-call of the 5' RACE reads, without DNA. The repertoire table contains 120,000 to 150,000 distinct CDR3 sequences. Sequencing was done on a sample of naive CXCR3+ CD8+ T cells from blood. The subset was: CD45RO-CCR7+CD27+CD95- naive CD8+ T cells expressing CXCR3 (TNR3+). The receptors were sampled from a human donor in good health. Some clones in this sample may be carry-over from other donors' samples.

The CDR3 loop reads CASSFGRGQEHTGELFF. The chain couples TRBV11-2 to TRBJ2-2; TCRdb returns TRBD1, unconfirmable since there is no DNA. CDR3 length equals 17 residues. CDR1 and CDR2 from the germline V gene are SGHAT and FQNNGV.

This chain joins TRBV7-6 and TRBJ2-1; as DNA is missing, the TRBD2 call by TCRdb cannot be tested. CDR1 is SGHVS, CDR2 FNYEAQ, per germline. The CDR3 length is 14 residues. CDR3 region: CASSLTSGDNEQFF.

The chain combines TRBV13 with TRBJ2-7; TCRdb selects TRBD2, and the lack of DNA leaves this call unchecked. The CDR3 has 14 residues. Germline V gives CDR1 PRHDT, CDR2 FYEKMQ (reference sequence). CDR3 region: CASRLAGENYEQYF.

The rearrangement joins TRBV28 to TRBJ2-7. In germline, CDR1 is MDHEN, CDR2 SYDVKM. CDR3 length: 14 amino acids. CDR3 sequence reads: CASSLFEDSYEQYF.

This sequence joins TRBV11-2 and TRBJ1-3; with no DNA, the TCRdb D assignment of TRBD1 cannot be verified. CDR1 SGHAT and CDR2 FQNNGV come from the germline V gene. This CDR3 comprises 15 residues. Here the CDR3 reads CASSQEGVYGNTIYF.

This chain connects TRBV29-1 to TRBJ1-2; the D call from TCRdb, TRBD1, cannot be confirmed without DNA. The CDR3 is 12 amino acids. The germline V gene has CDR1 SQVTM and CDR2 ANQGSEA. The CDR3 loop is CGGQAGSSGYTF.

V and J are TRBV28 and TRBJ2-1. Germline V gene sequence: CDR1 MDHEN, CDR2 SYDVKM. This CDR3 is 12 amino acids long. The CDR3: CASSLLGSEQFF.

The chain couples TRBV29-1 to TRBJ2-7. The V gene's germline CDR1 is SQVTM and CDR2 ANQGSEA. This CDR3 has 12 residues. CDR3 in amino acids: CSVEDRTYEQYF.

The V call is TRBV7-3, the J call TRBJ2-7; TCRdb indicates TRBD2, and absent DNA this call remains unverified. The CDR3 has 14 residues. CDR1 is SGHTA and CDR2 is FQGTGA in the germline V gene. CDR3: CASSLNGAGGEQYF. Full variable domain (outside the CDR3, taken from reference TRBV7-3 and TRBJ2-7): GAGVSQTPSNKVTEKGKYVELRCDPISGHTALYWYRQSLGQGPEFLIYFQGTGAADDSGLPNDRFFAVRPEGSVSTLKIQRTERGDSAVYLCASSLNGAGGEQYFGPGTRLTVT.

J is TRBJ2-3 and V is TRBV20-1; TCRdb indicates TRBD1, and absent DNA this call remains unverified. Germline V gene lookup returns CDR1 DFQATT and CDR2 SNEGSKA (reference sequence). CDR3 length equals 17 residues. CDR3 residues: CSPPTFLSDLSTDTQYF.

J is TRBJ2-1 and V is TRBV15; TCRdb designates TRBD1, a call that cannot be tested without DNA. This CDR3 spans 15 amino acids. Germline lookup yields CDR1 LNHNV and CDR2 YYDKDF (reference sequence). The CDR3 reads CATGSRAPSKNEQFF.

This chain joins TRBV9 and TRBJ2-7; the D call from TCRdb, TRBD2, cannot be confirmed without DNA. The CDR3 covers 14 residues. Germline V gene lookup returns CDR1 SGDLS and CDR2 YYNGEE. CDR3 in amino acids: CASSGGGLAREQYF.

V and J are TRBV6-5 and TRBJ2-7; the D gene TCRdb calls, TRBD1, cannot be checked with no DNA. Germline values: CDR1 MNHEY, CDR2 SVGAGI. This CDR3 region has 14 residues. The CDR3: CASTGQGGIYEQYF.

This rearrangement joins TRBV6-2 or TRBV6-3 to TRBJ1-2; there is no DNA to check the TCRdb D call of TRBD1. This CDR3 region has 17 residues. CDR1 and CDR2 (germline): MNHEY, SVGEGT. CDR3 loop: CASSPPRQGRLSEGYTF.

The genes are TRBV6-2 or TRBV6-3 and TRBJ2-3; there is no DNA to check the TCRdb D call of TRBD1. The CDR3 has 15 residues. Germline V gives CDR1 MNHEY, CDR2 SVGEGT. The CDR3 sequence: CASSFRTVSTDTQYF.

This chain joins TRBV4-1 and TRBJ2-1. Germline assignment: CDR1 MGHRA and CDR2 YSYEKL. The CDR3 is made up of 16 amino acids. CDR3 in amino acids: CASSQDFGSSYNEQFF.

V is TRBV7-9 and J is TRBJ2-5; TCRdb picks TRBD1, but there is no DNA to check that call. The CDR3 sequence is 19 residues long. The V gene's germline CDR1 is SEHNR and CDR2 FQNEAQ (reference sequence). The CDR3 is CASSPKPSDKPLKGETQYF.

The chain carries TRBV5-6 and TRBJ2-5; the D call of TRBD1 rests on TCRdb alone, since no DNA is present to check it. The CDR3 sequence is 14 residues long. Germline CDR1 and CDR2: SGHDT and YYEEEE. This CDR3 is CASSSLGAQETQYF. Drawing the rest from reference TRBV5-6 and TRBJ2-5, the complete variable domain is DAGVTQSPTHLIKTRGQQVTLRCSPKSGHDTVSWYQQALGQGPQFIFQYYEEEERQRGNFPDRFSGHQFPNYSSELNVNALLLGDSALYLCASSSLGAQETQYFGPGTRLLVL.

The J gene is TRBJ2-1, the V gene TRBV6-5; TCRdb designates TRBD1, a call that cannot be tested without DNA. CDR3 length equals 14 residues. Germline CDR1 MNHEY, CDR2 SVGAGI. CDR3 sequence: CASSPRGGGYEQFF.

The genes are TRBV6-5 and TRBJ2-3. Germline values: CDR1 MNHEY, CDR2 SVGAGI. This CDR3 has 14 amino acids. The chain's CDR3 is CASSNGPGTDTQYF.

The chain combines TRBV28 with TRBJ1-1. Germline V gene lookup returns CDR1 MDHEN and CDR2 SYDVKM. There are 15 residues in the CDR3. CDR3 in amino acids: CASNQPRTLNTEAFF.

The chain uses TRBV11-2 and TRBJ2-7; TCRdb's assignment of TRBD1 cannot be checked, as there is no DNA. The CDR3 consists of 13 residues. CDR1 SGHAT and CDR2 FQNNGV come from the germline V gene. CDR3 region: CASSWDRDYEQYF.

The chain joins TRBV24-1 to TRBJ2-1; absent DNA, TCRdb's TRBD2 call cannot be checked. The CDR3 has 16 amino acids. Germline V gene data show CDR1 as KGHDR and CDR2 as SFDVKD. CDR3: CATSDPPGTSGDEQFF.

V and J are TRBV11-2 and TRBJ1-6. This CDR3 is 15 amino acids long. CDR1 SGHAT and CDR2 FQNNGV come from the germline V gene. CDR3 in amino acids: CASSPEGREGSPLHF.

The V gene is TRBV20-1, the J gene TRBJ2-3; checking the TCRdb D call of TRBD1 is not possible without DNA. The CDR3 runs 15 residues. Germline values: CDR1 DFQATT, CDR2 SNEGSKA (reference sequence). CDR3 amino acids: CSAPRGAGVTDTQYF.

The V and J genes are TRBV7-3 and TRBJ1-6. The CDR3 totals 12 residues. Germline CDR1 and CDR2: SGHTA and FQGTGA. The CDR3 reads CASSPYNSPLHF.

This chain joins TRBV7-6 and TRBJ2-3; TCRdb's D call, TRBD2, is unchecked because there is no DNA. This CDR3 is built from 13 residues. Germline CDR1 SGHVS, CDR2 FNYEAQ. CDR3 in amino acids: CASSLGRADTQYF.

The V gene is TRBV12-3 or TRBV12-4, the J gene TRBJ2-3; TCRdb selects TRBD1, and the lack of DNA leaves this call unchecked. The CDR3 extends over 16 amino acids. CDR3 residues: CASSLFSGTSTDTQYF.